These T cell receptor beta chains were read from a single sample in a study of cytomegalovirus exposure and HLA in healthy donors. The table came from immunoSEQ multiplex PCR; TCRdb's copy has only in-frame clones and leaves some out. This sample's table reports 80,000 to 100,000 clones. Source material: PBMCs. These receptors all come from a man between 45 and 60 years old in good health and CMV-seronegative. Each CDR3 is given with its conserved first and last residue. The order of the fields is V gene, J gene, D gene, CDR3 protein, CDR3 DNA. A D gene is named only where the DNA matches it firmly.

TRBV5-1	TRBJ1-1	TRBD1	CASNGQGNTEAFF	TGCGCCAGCAACGGACAGGGAAACACTGAAGCTTTCTTT
TRBV19	TRBJ1-2	NA	CASSIDAGRTNYGYTF	TGTGCCAGTAGTATAGACGCGGGCCGGACTAACTATGGCTACACCTTC
TRBV2	TRBJ2-7	NA	CASSLPTGTVGEQYF	TGTGCCAGCAGTCTCCCAACCGGGACTGTCGGGGAGCAGTACTTC
TRBV7-9	TRBJ1-1	TRBD1	CASRYGQGNTEAFF	TGTGCCAGCAGGTACGGACAGGGGAACACTGAAGCTTTCTTT
TRBV11-2	TRBJ1-2	TRBD1	CASSLGQGGGYTF	TGTGCCAGCAGCTTGGGACAGGGTGGTGGCTACACCTTC
TRBV6-5	TRBJ1-4	NA	CASSSWTAGARKLFF	TGTGCCAGCAGTTCATGGACAGCTGGGGCGAGGAAACTGTTTTTT
TRBV7-9	TRBJ2-7	NA	CASRQGQYEQYF	TGTGCCAGCAGACAGGGACAATACGAGCAGTACTTC
TRBV19	TRBJ2-5	NA	CASSVPGLETQYF	TGTGCCAGTAGTGTTCCAGGGCTGGAGACCCAGTACTTC
TRBV19	TRBJ2-1	TRBD2	CASSMASGGYNEQFF	TGTGCCAGTAGTATGGCTAGCGGGGGATACAATGAGCAGTTCTTC
TRBV5-5	TRBJ1-1	NA	CASSLWGQGTEAFF	TGTGCCAGCAGCTTGTGGGGGCAAGGCACTGAAGCTTTCTTT
TRBV7-3	TRBJ1-1	NA	CASSLAGTEAFF	TGTGCCAGCAGCCTAGCGGGAACTGAAGCTTTCTTT
TRBV6-1	TRBJ1-5	NA	CASSEYSGNQPQHF	TGTGCCAGCAGTGAGTATTCGGGGAACCAGCCCCAGCATTTT
TRBV10-3	TRBJ1-4	TRBD1	CAISEGQGHNEGKLFF	TGTGCCATCAGTGAAGGACAGGGGCATAATGAGGGAAAACTGTTTTTT
TRBV6-5	TRBJ1-5	NA	CASRPGDRQPQHF	TGTGCCAGCAGACCAGGGGATCGTCAGCCCCAGCATTTT
TRBV28	TRBJ1-5	TRBD1	CASSYRGGQPQHF	TGTGCCAGCAGTTACAGGGGAGGACAGCCCCAGCATTTT
TRBV7-2	TRBJ2-3	NA	CASSLPSTDTQYF	TGTGCCAGCAGCCTCCCCAGCACAGATACGCAGTATTTT
TRBV7-2	TRBJ2-3	TRBD2	CASRGGSGAQYF	TGTGCCAGCAGAGGGGGTAGCGGGGCGCAGTATTTT
TRBV7-2	TRBJ1-4	TRBD1	CASSKGQPYEKLFF	TGTGCCAGCAGCAAGGGACAGCCTTACGAAAAACTGTTTTTT
TRBV28	TRBJ1-4	NA	CASRDLDSGYEKLFF	TGTGCCAGCAGAGACTTGGACAGCGGATATGAAAAACTGTTTTTT
TRBV6-6	TRBJ2-1	NA	CASSYQGSEQFF	TGTGCCAGCAGTTACCAGGGGAGTGAGCAGTTCTTC
TRBV9	TRBJ2-2	NA	CASSVGTSNTGELFF	TGTGCCAGCAGCGTAGGGACTTCGAACACCGGGGAGCTGTTTTTT
TRBV5-1	TRBJ1-6	TRBD1	CASSLSGTGLDSPLHF	TGCGCCAGCAGCTTGTCAGGGACAGGGTTGGATTCACCCCTCCACTTT
TRBV25-1	TRBJ1-1	TRBD1	CASTGQMNTEAFF	TGTGCCAGTACGGGACAGATGAACACTGAAGCTTTCTTT
TRBV18	TRBJ2-7	TRBD2	CASSTGTSGGAGLQQYF	TGTGCCAGCTCAACGGGGACTAGCGGGGGGGCAGGACTCCAGCAGTACTTC
TRBV6-6	TRBJ2-5	TRBD2	CASTDGGVQETQYF	TGTGCCAGCACCGACGGGGGGGTCCAAGAGACCCAGTACTTC
TRBV19	TRBJ1-5	NA	CASTIPGDSNQPQHF	TGTGCCAGTACCATACCCGGAGATAGCAATCAGCCCCAGCATTTT
TRBV9	TRBJ2-3	NA	CASSVGVAPSTDTQYF	TGTGCCAGCAGTGTGGGAGTAGCGCCTAGCACAGATACGCAGTATTTT
TRBV28	TRBJ1-2	NA	CASGQLYGYTF	TGTGCCAGCGGACAGTTATATGGCTACACCTTC
TRBV9	TRBJ2-1	NA	CASSVAGGSSSYNEQFF	TGTGCCAGCAGCGTAGCGGGGGGCTCCAGCTCCTACAATGAGCAGTTCTTC
TRBV6-5	TRBJ2-2	NA	CASSRLQGNTGELFF	TGTGCCAGCAGTCGCCTGCAGGGAAACACCGGGGAGCTGTTTTTT
TRBV4-1	TRBJ2-7	NA	CASSQPLQGTTYEQYF	TGCGCCAGCAGTCAGCCTCTACAGGGAACAACCTACGAGCAGTACTTC
TRBV7-9	TRBJ2-5	NA	CASTPTGRETQYF	TGTGCCAGCACCCCTACGGGGAGGGAGACCCAGTACTTC
TRBV14	TRBJ1-5	NA	CASSHSGNRQPQHF	TGTGCCAGCAGCCACTCGGGTAACCGCCAGCCCCAGCATTTT
TRBV7-9	TRBJ2-5	NA	CASRASRVIGEETQYF	TGTGCCAGCAGAGCATCCAGGGTAATCGGTGAAGAGACCCAGTACTTC
TRBV7-8	TRBJ2-5	TRBD1	CASSLDRGTEAQYF	TGTGCCAGCAGCTTAGACAGGGGGACCGAGGCGCAGTACTTC
TRBV2	TRBJ1-6	NA	CASSVRGWRGTGISPLHF	TGTGCCAGCAGTGTTCGCGGTTGGCGGGGCACGGGAATTTCACCCCTCCACTTT
TRBV28	TRBJ1-1	NA	CASSFGQNTEAFF	TGTGCCAGCAGTTTTGGACAGAACACTGAAGCTTTCTTT
TRBV6-1	TRBJ1-1	TRBD1	CASHRQGASEAFF	TGTGCCAGCCATAGACAGGGGGCTTCTGAAGCTTTCTTT
TRBV9	TRBJ2-3	TRBD2	CASSVGTSGGATSSPDTQYF	TGTGCCAGCAGCGTCGGGACTAGCGGGGGGGCCACTAGCAGCCCAGATACGCAGTATTTT
TRBV2	TRBJ2-1	TRBD2	CASTGGAYNEQFF	TGTGCCAGCACGGGGGGGGCCTACAATGAGCAGTTCTTC
TRBV5-1	TRBJ2-7	NA	CASSSSGFPYEQYF	TGCGCCAGCAGCTCCTCAGGGTTCCCCTACGAGCAGTACTTC
TRBV29-1	TRBJ2-7	NA	CSVQVAYEQYF	TGCAGCGTTCAGGTTGCCTACGAGCAGTACTTC
TRBV5-1	TRBJ2-7	NA	CASSFEGYEQYF	TGCGCCAGCAGCTTTGAGGGCTACGAGCAGTACTTC
TRBV7-9	TRBJ2-2	NA	CASSDSANTGELFF	TGTGCCAGCAGCGACAGCGCGAACACCGGGGAGCTGTTTTTT
TRBV27	TRBJ1-2	TRBD1	CASSGRDRDNYGYTF	TGTGCCAGCAGCGGGCGGGACAGGGACAACTATGGCTACACCTTC
TRBV7-3	TRBJ2-5	TRBD1	CASSWLGQGGQETQYF	TGTGCCAGCAGCTGGCTGGGACAGGGTGGGCAAGAGACCCAGTACTTC
TRBV5-6	TRBJ1-2	NA	CASSFSGFGYTF	TGTGCCAGCAGCTTTTCAGGGTTTGGCTACACCTTC
TRBV27	TRBJ2-7	TRBD2	CASSLSSGGTYEQYF	TGTGCCAGCAGTTTATCTAGCGGGGGGACGTACGAGCAGTACTTC
TRBV11-3	TRBJ2-7	TRBD2	CASSPQSGGGYEQYF	TGTGCCAGCAGCCCCCAAAGCGGGGGTGGCTACGAGCAGTACTTC
TRBV9	TRBJ2-3	TRBD2	CASSVAYGGAEDTQYF	TGTGCCAGCAGCGTAGCTTACGGGGGGGCTGAAGATACGCAGTATTTT
TRBV11-1	TRBJ2-7	TRBD2	CASSLEIAGEYEQYF	TGTGCCAGCAGCTTAGAGATAGCGGGGGAGTACGAGCAGTACTTC
TRBV5-4	TRBJ2-7	TRBD1	CASSLALGTGPYEQYF	TGTGCCAGCAGCTTGGCCCTAGGGACAGGGCCCTACGAGCAGTACTTC
TRBV7-2	TRBJ1-4	NA	CASSQRQAATNEKLFF	TGTGCCAGCAGTCAACGACAGGCTGCAACTAATGAAAAACTGTTTTTT
TRBV5-1	TRBJ2-2	NA	CASSLLRPGELFF	TGCGCCAGCAGCTTATTGAGGCCCGGGGAGCTGTTTTTT
TRBV5-1	TRBJ1-5	NA	CASSLVGDSNQPQHF	TGCGCCAGCAGCTTGGTCGGGGATAGCAATCAGCCCCAGCATTTT
TRBV9	TRBJ1-6	TRBD1	CASSALAHGTDNSPLHF	TGTGCCAGCAGCGCGCTAGCCCATGGGACAGATAATTCACCCCTCCACTTT
TRBV7-2	TRBJ1-1	NA	CASSFGRNTEAFF	TGTGCCAGCAGCTTTGGTAGGAACACTGAAGCTTTCTTT
TRBV14	TRBJ2-5	NA	CASSQDLQETQYF	TGTGCCAGCAGCCAAGATCTCCAAGAGACCCAGTACTTC